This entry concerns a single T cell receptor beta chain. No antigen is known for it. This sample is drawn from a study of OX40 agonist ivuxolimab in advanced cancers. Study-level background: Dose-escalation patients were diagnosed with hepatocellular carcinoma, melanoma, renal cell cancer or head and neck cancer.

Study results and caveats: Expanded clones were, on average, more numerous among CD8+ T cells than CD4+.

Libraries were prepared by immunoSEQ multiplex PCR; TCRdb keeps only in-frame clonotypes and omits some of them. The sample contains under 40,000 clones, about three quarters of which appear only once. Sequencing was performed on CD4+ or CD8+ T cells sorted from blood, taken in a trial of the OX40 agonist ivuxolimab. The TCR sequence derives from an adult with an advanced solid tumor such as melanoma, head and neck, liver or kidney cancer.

In nucleotides, the CDR3 is TGTGCCAGCAGTAAAGGGACTGCAGGTCGCACTGAAGCTTTCTTT. Amino acids: CASSKGTAGRTEAFF. The chain has TRBV6-1 and TRBJ1-1, with D possibly being TRBD1 (5 bases). The germline gives CDR1 MNHNS, CDR2 SASEGT. The CDR3 sequence is 15 residues long. The V and J ends lost 5 bases and 4 bases respectively, with 17 bases between them.